This TCR beta chain stems from a study of blood T cell repertoires in COVID-19. Study details: From the United States, Italy and Spain came samples of acute and convalescent COVID-19. T cells, B-cell-depleted T cells, or PBMCs provided the cDNA or gDNA that served as material.

Germline V CDR1 and CDR2: MNHNS, SASEGT. The CDR3 covers 15 residues. Trimming at V came to 3 bases and at J to 4 bases, leaving 5 bases not matched to a gene. Per the original data handling: Reference gene primer amplification in the assay estimated nucleated cell counts. Measured with immunoSEQ multiplex PCR; TCRdb has only the in-frame clones, and not every one. V and J calls and clone size are copied from that table; D and trimming were computed from the DNA. Of some 120,000 clones listed, about two thirds are singletons. The clonotype comes from a human donor with acute or convalescent COVID-19. The donor label of this sample is uncertain. The V and J genes are TRBV6-1 and TRBJ2-3; TRBD1 matches 9 bases. Sequencing was done on a sample of peripheral blood. The CDR3 DNA is TGTGCCAGCAGTGACCGGGACAGGGAGTCAGATACGCAGTATTTT. It codes for CASSDRDRESDTQYF.